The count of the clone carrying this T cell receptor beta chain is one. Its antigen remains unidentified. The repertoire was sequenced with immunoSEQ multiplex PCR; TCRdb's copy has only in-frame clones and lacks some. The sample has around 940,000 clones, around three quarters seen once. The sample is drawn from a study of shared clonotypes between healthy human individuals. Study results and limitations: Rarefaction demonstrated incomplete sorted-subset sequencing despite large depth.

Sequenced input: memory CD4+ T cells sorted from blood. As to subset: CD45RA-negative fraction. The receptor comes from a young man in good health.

In DNA form, the CDR3 reads TGCGCCAGCAGCCCCGGGGGGACTAGCGGGGAGACCCAGTACTTC. Protein product: CASSPGGTSGETQYF. J is TRBJ2-5 and V is TRBV5-1; 12 nucleotides agree with TRBD2. CDR1 is SGHRS and CDR2 is YFSETQ in the germline V gene. This CDR3 comprises 15 residues. V dropped 4 bases and J dropped 5; count of bases not matched to a gene: 6.